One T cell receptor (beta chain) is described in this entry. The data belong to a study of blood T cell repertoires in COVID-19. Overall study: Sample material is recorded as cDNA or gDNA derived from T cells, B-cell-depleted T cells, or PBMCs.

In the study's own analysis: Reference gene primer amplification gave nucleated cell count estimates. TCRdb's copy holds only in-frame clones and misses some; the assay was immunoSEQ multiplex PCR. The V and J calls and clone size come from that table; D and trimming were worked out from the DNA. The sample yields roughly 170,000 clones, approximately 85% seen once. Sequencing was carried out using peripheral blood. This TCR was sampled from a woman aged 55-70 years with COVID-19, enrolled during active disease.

CDR3 sequence reads: CASSLIPSPYQETQYF. In DNA, the CDR3 is TGTGCCAGCAGCTTAATCCCCTCCCCGTACCAAGAGACCCAGTACTTC. The V and J genes are TRBV11-2 and TRBJ2-5; D is undetermined. The CDR3 has 16 amino acids. Germline-derived CDR1 and CDR2 are SGHAT and FQNNGV. The V gene lost 2 bases and the J gene lost 0 bases, with 13 bases spanning the gap.